The 17 T cell receptor beta chains given below trace back to one sample, sequenced in a study of blood T cell repertoires in COVID-19. Here immunoSEQ multiplex PCR was the method, and the copy in TCRdb shows in-frame clones only, minus some. This table holds about 300,000 clones, 75% to 90% found once. The source material was PBMCs or T cells enriched from blood (not recorded which). These receptors were taken from a young man who had recovered from COVID-19.

The J gene is TRBJ2-3, the V gene TRBV5-1; 9 nucleotides line up with TRBD1. Germline CDR1 and CDR2: SGHRS and YFSETQ. The CDR3 is made up of 16 amino acids. The V and J ends lost 4 bases and 2 bases, in that order; junction bases with no gene match: 8. This CDR3 is CASSSRGTGTTDTQYF. CDR3 DNA sequence: TGCGCCAGCAGCAGCCGAGGGACAGGGACCACAGATACGCAGTATTTT.

This clone was recorded a few times. The rearrangement joins TRBV27 to TRBJ1-1, with a possible D match to TRBD1 (6 bases). Trimming removed 5 bases at V and 0 bases at J, with 10 bases between. From germline, CDR1 is MNHEY and CDR2 SMNVEV (reference sequence). This CDR3 spans 14 amino acids. DNA for the CDR3: TGTGCCAGCAGTCGGACAGCTATGAACACTGAAGCTTTCTTT. As protein: CASSRTAMNTEAFF.

The chain joins TRBV5-1 to TRBJ2-1; 8 bases match TRBD2. This CDR3 comprises 16 residues. With 4 bases clipped from V and 0 bases from J, the junction kept 6 bases outside the gene matches. CDR1 and CDR2 (germline): SGHRS, YFSETQ. The CDR3 sequence is CASSPGSGSSYNEQFF. For the CDR3, the DNA is TGCGCCAGCAGCCCGGGAAGCGGGAGCTCCTACAATGAGCAGTTCTTC.

J is TRBJ1-3 and V is TRBV9; D possibly corresponds to TRBD1 (5 bases). CDR3 length: 15 amino acids. Germline V gene sequence: CDR1 SGDLS, CDR2 YYNGEE. Trimming cost V 4 bases and J 4 bases, with 15 bases left between them. The CDR3 loop is CASSPLTGVGNTIYF. In DNA, the CDR3 is TGTGCCAGCAGCCCGTTAACGGGGGTCGGAAACACCATATATTTT.

The rearrangement links TRBV25-1 to TRBJ1-2; a possible D gene is TRBD1 (5 bases). Germline V gene sequence: CDR1 MGHDK, CDR2 SYGVNS. The CDR3 totals 13 residues. The germline V and J ends were trimmed by 6 bases and 6 bases, with 14 bases remaining between them. The chain's CDR3 is CASRGPGSNGYTF. The DNA of the CDR3 is TGTGCCAGCAGGGGGCCAGGGTCAAATGGCTACACCTTC.

The V call is TRBV7-9, the J call TRBJ2-5; 9 bases are a match to TRBD2. CDR1 and CDR2 from the germline V gene are SEHNR and FQNEAQ (reference sequence). The CDR3 runs 17 residues. V trimming: 5 bases; J trimming: 2 bases; junction bases outside the gene matches: 12. The CDR3 DNA follows: TGTGCCAGCAGCCGAGTAATGAGCGGGGGGTTACAAGAGACCCAGTACTTC. Translating gives CASSRVMSGGLQETQYF.

The rearrangement uses TRBV6-1 and TRBJ1-2; D remains unclear. The CDR3 has 16 residues. V was shortened by 2 bases and J by 0 bases, with 13 bases between the two germline ends. Germline CDR1 MNHNS, CDR2 SASEGT. In nucleotides, the CDR3 is TGTGCCAGCAGTGAAAATTACGAGGTTACTAACTATGGCTACACCTTC. Its protein product is CASSENYEVTNYGYTF.

This clone was seen a few times. J is TRBJ1-2 and V is TRBV7-9; the D is unclear. V lost 0 bases and J lost 6, with 2 bases in between. Looked up from germline, CDR1 is SEHNR and CDR2 is FQNEAQ (reference sequence). The CDR3 runs 11 residues. The CDR3: CASSLANGYTF. For the CDR3, the DNA is TGTGCCAGCAGCTTAGCCAATGGCTACACCTTC.

V and J are TRBV5-1 and TRBJ2-7, with TRBD2 as a possible D gene (5 bases). CDR1 is SGHRS, CDR2 YFSETQ, per germline. The CDR3 has 15 residues. The V end was cut by 2 bases, the J end by 0 bases, with 12 bases between. The CDR3 sequence: CASSFRGSSSYEQYF. The CDR3 DNA follows: TGCGCCAGCAGCTTCCGAGGGTCGAGCTCCTACGAGCAGTACTTC.

This CDR3 is CASGTAEKLFF. The CDR3 DNA reads as TGTGCCAGCGGGACTGCTGAAAAACTGTTTTTT. The chain uses TRBV19 and TRBJ1-4; tentative D call: TRBD1 (5 bases). The CDR3 loop spans 11 amino acids. From germline, CDR1 is LNHDA and CDR2 SQIVND (reference sequence). Trimming shortened V by 9 bases and J by 7 bases, and 9 bases separated the two germline ends. Full variable domain (outside the CDR3, taken from reference TRBV19 and TRBJ1-4): DGGITQSPKYLFRKEGQNVTLSCEQNLNHDAMYWYRQDPGQGLRLIYYSQIVNDFQKGDIAEGYSVSREKKESFPLTVTSAQKNPTAFYLCASGTAEKLFFGSGTQLSVL.

The chain carries TRBV27 and TRBJ2-7; TRBD1 aligns across 8 bases. Germline V gene lookup returns CDR1 MNHEY and CDR2 SMNVEV (reference sequence). V lost 8 bases to trimming and J lost 5 bases; unmatched junction nucleotides: 8. The CDR3 extends over 13 amino acids. The CDR3 nucleotides are TGTGCCAGCGGTTGGACAGGGATGCACGAGCAGTACTTC. This encodes CASGWTGMHEQYF.

This chain uses TRBV5-1 with TRBJ2-1, with TRBD1 matching over 7 bases. J gave up 5 bases and V 1 base, and 6 bases lay outside the gene matches. Germline V lookup: CDR1 SGHRS, CDR2 YFSETQ. The CDR3 sequence is 15 residues long. As DNA, the CDR3 is TGCGCCAGCAGCTTGTATGGACAGGAAAACAATGAGCAGTTCTTC. This translates into CASSLYGQENNEQFF.

V usage is TRBV30 and J usage is TRBJ1-1; 8 nucleotides agree with TRBD1. J was trimmed by 6 bases and V by 4 bases; bases with no gene match: 1. CDR1 GTSNPN and CDR2 SVGIG come from the germline V gene (reference sequence). CDR3 length: 11 residues. CDR3 in amino acids: CAWTGGSEAFF. The CDR3 coding sequence is TGTGCCTGGACAGGGGGCTCTGAAGCTTTCTTT.

The chain is built from TRBV9 and TRBJ2-1; 7 positions match TRBD1. With V trimmed by 0 bases and J by 0 bases, 3 bases remained unmatched. Germline values: CDR1 SGDLS, CDR2 YYNGEE. CDR3 length: 16 amino acids. DNA for the CDR3: TGTGCCAGCAGCGTAGAGGGGGACAGCTCCTACAATGAGCAGTTCTTC. Translated: CASSVEGDSSYNEQFF.

The chain recombines TRBV5-1 with TRBJ2-5; TRBD1 matches at 10 bases. Germline CDR1 and CDR2: SGHRS and YFSETQ. The CDR3 contains 17 residues. J lost 5 bases, V lost 2 bases, and 12 bases had no gene match. This chain's CDR3 is CASSFNPGQGSSETQYF. The CDR3 region has the DNA TGCGCCAGCAGCTTCAACCCGGGACAGGGGTCTAGCGAGACCCAGTACTTC.

The CDR3: CASSEMWQGAGPSYEQYF. The CDR3 nucleotides are TGTGCCAGCAGTGAAATGTGGCAGGGCGCGGGGCCCTCCTACGAGCAGTACTTC. The chain has TRBV6-1 and TRBJ2-7; a possible D gene is TRBD2 (6 bases). Per germline, CDR1 MNHNS and CDR2 SASEGT. The CDR3 covers 18 residues. V was shortened by 2 bases and J by 0 bases, with 20 bases between the two germline ends.

V usage is TRBV10-1 and J usage is TRBJ2-3, with D perhaps matching TRBD1 (5 bases). This CDR3 spans 15 amino acids. CDR1 and CDR2 from the germline V gene are WNHNN and SYGVQD (reference sequence). V was clipped by 4 bases and J by 4 bases, with 15 bases between them. CDR3 bases: TGCGCCAGCAGTGGGGCTGGGGTAGGGGCAGATACGCAGTATTTT. Protein product: CASSGAGVGADTQYF.